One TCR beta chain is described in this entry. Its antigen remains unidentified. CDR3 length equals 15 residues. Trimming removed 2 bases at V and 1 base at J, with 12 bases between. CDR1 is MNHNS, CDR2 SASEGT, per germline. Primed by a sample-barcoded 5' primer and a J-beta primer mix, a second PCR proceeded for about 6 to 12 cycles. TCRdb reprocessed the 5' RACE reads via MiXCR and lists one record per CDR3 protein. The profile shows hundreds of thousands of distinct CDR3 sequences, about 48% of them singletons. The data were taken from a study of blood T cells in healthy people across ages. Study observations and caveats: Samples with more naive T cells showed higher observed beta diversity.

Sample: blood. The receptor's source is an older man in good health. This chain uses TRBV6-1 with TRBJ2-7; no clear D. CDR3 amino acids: CASSETTRYSYEQYF. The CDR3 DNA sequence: TGTGCCAGCAGTGAAACGACGAGGTATTCCTACGAGCAGTACTTC.